These 21 T cell receptor beta chains originate from one sample sequenced in a study of blood T cell repertoires in COVID-19. Using immunoSEQ multiplex PCR, the repertoire was profiled, and TCRdb retains in-frame clones only, with some absent. The sample shows under 300,000 clones, approximately 84% of them seen only once. What was sequenced was peripheral blood. These receptor sequences come from a middle-aged man with acute or convalescent COVID-19.

This rearrangement joins TRBV18 to TRBJ1-3, with D maybe TRBD1 (5 bases). The V gene's germline CDR1 is KGHSH and CDR2 LQKENI. This CDR3 is 16 amino acids long. V was pared by 2 bases and J by 0 bases, with 11 bases between. The CDR3 nucleotides are TGTGCCAGCTCACCATTGAGACAGAGCTCTGGAAACACCATATATTTT. This codes for CASSPLRQSSGNTIYF.

V usage is TRBV29-1 and J usage is TRBJ1-2, with D unresolved. Germline V gene lookup returns CDR1 SQVTM and CDR2 ANQGSEA. The CDR3 consists of 12 residues. Trimming pared 4 bases from V and 0 bases from J, leaving 6 bases between. The chain's CDR3 is CSVGSTNYGYTF. As DNA, the CDR3 is TGCAGCGTTGGTTCCACTAACTATGGCTACACCTTC.

This clone is a singleton in its sample. The chain recombines TRBV6-6 with TRBJ1-2, with D possibly being TRBD1 (5 bases). Trimming left V 0 bases short and J 6 bases short, with 14 bases between. Germline CDR1 and CDR2: MNHNY and SVGAGI (reference sequence). The CDR3 is 15 residues long. The CDR3 here is CASSYSRMTEDGYTF. As DNA, the CDR3 is TGTGCCAGCAGTTACTCGAGGATGACAGAGGATGGCTACACCTTC.

The chain uses TRBV25-1 and TRBJ2-7; D possibly corresponds to TRBD1 (6 bases). V dropped 5 bases and J dropped 3 bases, with 11 bases sitting between them. The CDR3 length is 13 residues. Germline CDR1 reads MGHDK; CDR2 reads SYGVNS. CDR3 bases: TGTGCCAGCAGTTCAGGACAGATCTACGAGCAGTACTTC. Amino acids: CASSSGQIYEQYF.

The rearrangement uses TRBV5-6 and TRBJ2-7; possibly TRBD2 for D (5 bases). Between the trimmed V and J ends, which lost 4 bases and 5 bases, there was a span of 7 bases. In germline, CDR1 is SGHDT, CDR2 YYEEEE. The CDR3 length is 11 residues. The CDR3 sequence: CASSTRNEQYF. CDR3 coding DNA: TGTGCCAGCAGCACTAGAAACGAGCAGTACTTC.

This sequence joins TRBV27 and TRBJ1-1; D call uncertain. This CDR3 region has 13 residues. Per germline, CDR1 MNHEY and CDR2 SMNVEV (reference sequence). The V end was cut by 1 base, the J end by 6 bases, with 9 bases between. The CDR3 DNA is TGTGCCAGCAGTTTATTTACTACCGCTGAAGCTTTCTTT. Translation gives CASSLFTTAEAFF.

The chain carries TRBV3-1 (or the pseudogene TRBV3-2) and TRBJ2-7; D may be TRBD2 (6 bases). The CDR3 is 14 residues long. Trimming took 8 bases from V and 6 from J, leaving 20 bases between them. Germline CDR1 is LGHDT and CDR2 is YNNKEL (reference sequence). CDR3 sequence (DNA): TGTGCCAGCTATTCCGGAGGGGAGGTCGGCGAGCAGTACTTC. Translation: CASYSGGEVGEQYF.

This chain uses TRBV30 with TRBJ2-3, with 9 bases lining up with TRBD2. Germline V gene lookup returns CDR1 GTSNPN and CDR2 SVGIG (reference sequence). J lost 7 bases, V lost 3 bases, and 5 bases had no gene match. The CDR3 sequence is 13 residues long. The CDR3 region has the DNA TGTGCCTGGAGCCCCAGCGGGGGGAATACGCAGTATTTT. It is translated as CAWSPSGGNTQYF.

V usage is TRBV18 and J usage is TRBJ1-3, with TRBD1 matching 8 bases. Trimming at V came to 4 bases and at J to 8 bases, leaving 4 bases not matched to a gene. Germline V lookup: CDR1 KGHSH, CDR2 LQKENI. The CDR3 runs 13 residues. CDR3 sequence reads: CASSQDRADTIYF. CDR3 sequence (DNA): TGTGCCAGCTCACAGGACAGGGCGGACACCATATATTTT.

This rearrangement joins TRBV19 to TRBJ2-6, with a weak D call TRBD1 (6 bases). Germline V gives CDR1 LNHDA, CDR2 SQIVND (reference sequence). Trimming shortened V by 11 bases and J by 0 bases, and 14 bases separated the two germline ends. CDR3 length equals 15 residues. CDR3 amino acids: CASTGKGSGANVLTF. CDR3 nucleotide sequence: TGTGCCTCGACAGGTAAAGGCTCTGGGGCCAACGTCCTGACTTTC.

CDR3 nucleotides: TGTGCCAGCACCGTGATTCTAGCGGGAGACAGCTCCTACAATGAGCAGTTCTTC. Protein product: CASTVILAGDSSYNEQFF. V gene TRBV28 combines with J gene TRBJ2-1; 10 nucleotides line up with TRBD2. Losses at the gene ends were 7 bases for V and 0 bases for J; bases not matched to a gene: 12. Per the germline V gene, CDR1 is MDHEN and CDR2 is SYDVKM. This CDR3 comprises 18 residues.

The chain carries TRBV12-3 or TRBV12-4 and TRBJ2-7; 7 bases are shared with TRBD1. Losses at the gene ends were 7 bases for V and 3 bases for J; bases not matched to a gene: 6. CDR3 size: 13 residues. The CDR3 DNA is TGTGCCAGCACCATGGGACAGTACTACGAGCAGTACTTC. This codes for CASTMGQYYEQYF.

This sequence joins TRBV11-2 and TRBJ1-1; 9 bases are shared with TRBD1. The CDR3 length is 15 residues. V shed 5 bases and J 1 base; nucleotides not matched to a gene: 5. Germline CDR1 reads SGHAT; CDR2 reads FQNNGV. The CDR3 is CASSAGTGTNTEAFF. As DNA, the CDR3 is TGTGCCAGCAGCGCGGGGACAGGGACGAACACTGAAGCTTTCTTT.

The table lists this clone with a count of one. This chain links TRBV6-2 or TRBV6-3 with TRBJ2-2; D is ambiguous. The CDR3 length is 12 residues. V lost 4 bases, J lost 3 bases, and 3 bases lay in between. Germline CDR1 is MNHEY and CDR2 is SVGEGT. The DNA of the CDR3 is TGTGCCAGCAGTTTCTACACCGGGGAGCTGTTTTTT. Translated, it gives CASSFYTGELFF.

The gene calls are TRBV3-1 (or the pseudogene TRBV3-2) and TRBJ1-5; D might be TRBD1 (5 bases). The length of the CDR3 is 14 residues. Germline-derived CDR1 and CDR2 are LGHDT and YNNKEL (reference sequence). Trimming removed 5 bases from V and 5 bases from J, with 13 bases in between. CDR3 DNA sequence: TGTGCCAGCAGCTTAGGGGTTATTGATCAGCCCCAGCATTTT. Translated: CASSLGVIDQPQHF.

The V and J genes are TRBV12-5 and TRBJ2-5; 7 bases fit TRBD2. Germline V gene data show CDR1 as LGHNT and CDR2 as FRNRAP. This CDR3 is built from 20 residues. Trimming cost V 0 bases and J 5 bases; bases outside gene matches: 21. CDR3 sequence: CASGLVDGLGAGLVLETQYF. The CDR3 DNA is TGTGCTAGTGGTTTGGTGGACGGATTGGGAGCGGGGCTAGTCCTGGAGACCCAGTACTTC.

V and J are TRBV27 and TRBJ2-7; 8 bases agree with TRBD1. The V and J ends lost 5 bases and 1 base, in that order; junction bases with no gene match: 10. The CDR3 covers 16 residues. Germline V gives CDR1 MNHEY, CDR2 SMNVEV (reference sequence). Here the CDR3 reads CASSLHPDRESYEQYF. In DNA form, the CDR3 reads TGTGCCAGCAGTCTACATCCGGACAGGGAATCCTACGAGCAGTACTTC.

This clone was counted a single time. The chain uses TRBV18 and TRBJ2-2, with TRBD1 identical over 8 bases. The germline V gene encodes CDR1 KGHSH and CDR2 LQKENI. The CDR3 runs 15 residues. J lost 5 bases, V lost 3 bases, and 5 bases had no gene match. This CDR3 is CASSPYRGKTGELFF. For the CDR3, the DNA is TGTGCCAGCTCACCCTACAGGGGGAAGACCGGGGAGCTGTTTTTT.

This chain connects TRBV6-1 to TRBJ1-2, with D possibly TRBD1 on 6 matching bases. CDR1 is MNHNS, CDR2 SASEGT, per germline. This CDR3 comprises 14 residues. The germline V and J ends were trimmed by 0 bases and 4 bases, with 9 bases remaining between them. The CDR3 nucleotides are TGTGCCAGCAGTGAAGCTCAGGGGATCTATGGCTACACCTTC. Its protein is CASSEAQGIYGYTF.

V is TRBV6-2 or TRBV6-3 and J is TRBJ1-6; tentative D call: TRBD1 (6 bases). V was pared by 6 bases and J by 0 bases, with 18 bases between. Per germline, CDR1 MNHEY and CDR2 SVGEGT. This CDR3 is built from 18 residues. This CDR3 is CASSRQGPTSSYNSPLHF. The CDR3 DNA sequence: TGTGCCAGCAGCAGGCAGGGGCCGACCAGCTCCTATAATTCACCCCTCCACTTT.

This chain uses TRBV7-9 with TRBJ2-1; maybe TRBD2 (6 bases). With 6 bases removed from V and 4 bases from J, the gap between germline ends came to 16 bases. In germline, CDR1 is SEHNR, CDR2 FQNEAQ (reference sequence). The CDR3 is made up of 15 amino acids. The CDR3 sequence: CASRLGGEGYNEQFF. Written as DNA, the CDR3 is TGTGCCAGCAGACTCGGCGGGGAAGGGTACAATGAGCAGTTCTTC.